This T cell receptor beta chain originates from a study of Tregs in tolerant kidney transplant recipients. Sequenced by immunoSEQ multiplex PCR; TCRdb stores in-frame clones only, minus some. The profile shows about 240,000 clones, 80% to 85% of them singletons. Trimming took 2 bases from V and 4 from J, leaving 12 bases between them. In germline, CDR1 is MDHEN, CDR2 SYDVKM. This CDR3 comprises 14 residues. Whole-study results and caveats: No direct test of biological reproducibility was done here. Findings come from small patient numbers and require larger validation. Activated donor B cell expansion appeared to reveal the most relevant donor-specific TCRbeta repertoire.

As regards this clone: The antigen is unknown.

Unstimulated regulatory T cells (CD4+CD25+CD127-), CD4+CD25- non-regulatory cells, CD4 and CD8 cells were FACS-sorted from thawed PBMCs. This clonotype originated in a human donor in good health. The V and J genes are TRBV28 and TRBJ2-7, with no clear D. Material for sequencing was CD4+ T cells from blood. CDR3: CASSLRQNGYEQYF. CDR3 sequence (DNA): TGTGCCAGCAGTTTACGACAAAACGGGTACGAGCAGTACTTC.